These 22 T cell receptor beta chains were sequenced from one sample in a study of blood T cell repertoires in COVID-19. Method: immunoSEQ multiplex PCR; TCRdb's copy keeps in-frame clones and lacks some. The profile shows 100,000 to 150,000 clones, about 79% of them singletons. Sequenced sample: peripheral blood. The receptors derive from a man aged 35 to 55 with active or convalescent COVID-19.

The rearrangement joins TRBV11-3 to TRBJ1-1; D remains unclear. V was clipped by 0 bases and J by 9 bases, with 14 bases between them. Per germline, CDR1 SGHNT and CDR2 YENEEA. The CDR3 has 14 residues. The CDR3 DNA sequence: TGTGCCAGCAGCTTAGAGGCTGGGCGGGGAAAAGCTTTCTTT. Its translation is CASSLEAGRGKAFF.

The chain employs TRBV7-9 and TRBJ1-3; TRBD1 is a possible D gene (5 bases). Germline CDR1 reads SEHNR; CDR2 reads FQNEAQ (reference sequence). The length of the CDR3 is 16 residues. The V and J ends lost 5 bases and 0 bases respectively, with 14 bases between them. The CDR3 spells CASSPPGGASGNTIYF. DNA of the CDR3: TGTGCCAGCAGCCCCCCCGGTGGGGCCTCTGGAAACACCATATATTTT.

This CDR3 is CASTWWGQDGYTF. Written as DNA, the CDR3 is TGTGCCAGCACCTGGTGGGGGCAGGATGGCTACACCTTC. The gene calls are TRBV12-3 or TRBV12-4 and TRBJ1-2; D may be TRBD1 (6 bases). The CDR3 has 13 residues. V gave up 7 bases and J gave up 6 bases, with 15 bases separating them.

The chain has TRBV11-1 and TRBJ1-6; 10 bases map to TRBD1. CDR1 and CDR2 (germline): SGHAT, FQDESV (reference sequence). The J segment lost 10 bases and the V segment lost 4 bases, leaving 10 bases of the junction unmatched. The CDR3 is 16 residues long. This chain's CDR3 is CASSSGQGLIGSPLHF. DNA for the CDR3: TGTGCCAGCAGCTCGGGACAGGGGCTGATTGGGTCACCCCTCCACTTT.

This clone was observed a handful of times. This CDR3 reads CSARGGQGLFF. CDR3 nucleotides: TGCAGTGCTAGAGGCGGTCAAGGTCTGTTTTTT. The chain has TRBV20-1 and TRBJ1-4; D uncertain. The CDR3 extends over 11 amino acids. Looked up from germline, CDR1 is DFQATT and CDR2 is SNEGSKA (reference sequence). V was pared by 1 base and J by 14 bases, with 11 bases between.

The chain couples TRBV18 to TRBJ2-5; TRBD2 is a possible D gene (5 bases). Germline V gene data show CDR1 as KGHSH and CDR2 as LQKENI. The CDR3 contains 14 residues. V was pared by 0 bases and J by 9 bases, with 14 bases between. The CDR3 is CASSPPDGLGAQYF. The CDR3 nucleotides read TGTGCCAGCTCACCACCCGACGGACTTGGGGCCCAGTACTTC. The entire variable domain, with the rest obtained from reference TRBV18 and TRBJ2-5, is as follows: NAGVMQNPRHLVRRRGQEARLRCSPMKGHSHVYWYRQLPEEGLKFMVYLQKENIIDESGMPKERFSAEFPKEGPSILRIQQVVRGDSAAYFCASSPPDGLGAQYFGPGTRLLVL.

This clone was observed a few times. The CDR3 here is CASSRRGYEQYF. CDR3 coding DNA: TGTGCCAGCAGTCGCAGGGGTTACGAGCAGTACTTC. The V gene is TRBV6-2 or TRBV6-3, the J gene TRBJ2-7; tentatively, D is TRBD1 (6 bases). The V gene's germline CDR1 is MNHEY and CDR2 SVGEGT. The CDR3 totals 12 residues. The ends were cut back, 5 bases at V and 4 bases at J, with 9 bases in the middle.

The chain links TRBV14 to TRBJ2-5, with a tentative D call TRBD1 (6 bases). Looked up from germline, CDR1 is SGHDN and CDR2 is FVKESK. Trimming took 0 bases from V and 6 from J, leaving 14 bases between them. The CDR3 runs 15 residues. The CDR3 nucleotides are TGTGCCAGCAGCCAAGATGGACAGTCAACGCAGACCCAGTACTTC. The encoded protein is CASSQDGQSTQTQYF.

This clone was found a few times. This chain links TRBV11-3 with TRBJ2-5; 9 bases agree with TRBD1. Germline V CDR1 and CDR2: SGHNT, YENEEA. The CDR3 has 16 residues. V dropped 1 base and J dropped 2; count of bases not matched to a gene: 5. CDR3 nucleotides: TGTGCCAGCAGCTTAGTTGCCGGACAGGGGCAAGAGACCCAGTACTTC. This encodes CASSLVAGQGQETQYF.

The V gene is TRBV19, the J gene TRBJ1-6; no reliable D call. The CDR3 has 17 amino acids. V dropped 4 bases and J dropped 3 bases, with 16 bases sitting between them. The germline V gene has CDR1 LNHDA and CDR2 SQIVND (reference sequence). The CDR3, as DNA: TGTGCCAGTAGTACCCCCCGAGGGTCGGGCTATAATTCACCCCTCCACTTT. Its translation is CASSTPRGSGYNSPLHF.

The count of this clone is one. V is TRBV12-5 and J is TRBJ1-4; D call uncertain. The CDR3 has 14 residues. Germline values: CDR1 LGHNT, CDR2 FRNRAP. V was trimmed by 1 base and J by 1 base, leaving 4 bases between them. In DNA, the CDR3 is TGTGCTAGTGGTTTGGGGAGAACTAATGAAAAACTGTTTTTT. Protein: CASGLGRTNEKLFF.

This clone was seen only once. The V call is TRBV5-3, the J call TRBJ2-1; D perhaps matches TRBD1 (5 bases). TRBV5-3 is classed as an ORF, of uncertain function. The ends were cut back, 1 base at V and 5 bases at J, with 13 bases in the middle. The CDR3 runs 15 residues. The DNA of the CDR3 is TGTGCCAGAAGCTTGCTGGACAAGAGAAACAATGAGCAGTTCTTC. This codes for CARSLLDKRNNEQFF.

This clone was recorded a few times. The chain couples TRBV28 to TRBJ1-6; D is uncertain. CDR1 and CDR2 from the germline V gene are MDHEN and SYDVKM. The CDR3 runs 14 residues. V shed 5 bases and J shed 7 bases, with 12 bases lying between them. CDR3 amino acids: CASSSPVRNSPLHF. The CDR3 DNA sequence: TGTGCCAGCAGTAGCCCCGTCCGCAATTCACCCCTCCACTTT.

A word on this clone: Other DNA sequences in the sample encode the same CDR3. The chain joins TRBV11-2 to TRBJ2-5; D ambiguous. V was trimmed by 2 bases and J by 4 bases, leaving 5 bases between them. CDR3 length: 12 residues. CDR1 is SGHAT and CDR2 is FQNNGV in the germline V gene. CDR3 coding DNA: TGTGCCAGCAGCTTATCCGGAGAGACCCAGTACTTC. Encoded protein: CASSLSGETQYF. Full variable domain (missing parts from reference TRBV11-2 and TRBJ2-5): EAGVAQSPRYKIIEKRQSVAFWCNPISGHATLYWYQQILGQGPKLLIQFQNNGVVDDSQLPKDRFSAERLKGVDSTLKIQPAKLEDSAVYLCASSLSGETQYFGPGTRLLVL.

This chain uses TRBV4-3 with TRBJ1-1, with D possibly matching TRBD1 (6 bases). The CDR3 contains 15 residues. Germline V lookup: CDR1 LGHNA, CDR2 YSLEER. The germline V and J ends were trimmed by 4 bases and 6 bases, with 18 bases remaining between them. The chain's CDR3 is CASSPQFRGGAEAFF. CDR3 coding DNA: TGCGCCAGCAGCCCTCAATTCAGAGGGGGTGCTGAAGCTTTCTTT.

CDR3 sequence: CASNSKGARETQYF. CDR3 bases: TGTGCCAGCAACTCCAAGGGGGCAAGGGAGACCCAGTACTTC. The chain carries TRBV5-6 and TRBJ2-5, with 7 bases fitting TRBD1. CDR1 is SGHDT and CDR2 is YYEEEE in the germline V gene. With V trimmed by 6 bases and J by 5 bases, 10 bases remained unmatched. The CDR3 length is 14 residues.

The J gene is TRBJ2-7, the V gene TRBV7-3, with 8 bases that match TRBD2. Germline V gene data show CDR1 as SGHTA and CDR2 as FQGTGA. V lost 5 bases and J lost 6; bases outside the gene matches: 6. The CDR3 has 13 residues. CDR3 bases: TGTGCCAGCAGCCCGACTCGGGGGGGCGAGCAGTACTTC. Translation gives CASSPTRGGEQYF.

The genes are TRBV27 and TRBJ2-3, with TRBD1 as a possible D gene (6 bases). The CDR3 is 13 amino acids. The germline V gene encodes CDR1 MNHEY and CDR2 SMNVEV (reference sequence). Trimming left V 3 bases short and J 4 bases short, with 8 bases between. The CDR3 protein is CASSLQGPDTQYF. DNA of the CDR3: TGTGCCAGCAGTTTGCAGGGGCCAGATACGCAGTATTTT.

This sequence joins TRBV29-1 and TRBJ2-7, with a possible D match to TRBD2 (6 bases). There are 14 residues in the CDR3. Trimming removed 4 bases from V and 0 bases from J, with 13 bases in between. Germline CDR1 is SQVTM and CDR2 is ANQGSEA. CDR3 DNA sequence: TGCAGCGTTGTCGGCTCCGGGAGCTCCTACGAGCAGTACTTC. It yields the protein CSVVGSGSSYEQYF.

V and J are TRBV7-3 and TRBJ1-3; D possibly corresponds to TRBD1 (5 bases). Germline V gene data show CDR1 as SGHTA and CDR2 as FQGTGA. The CDR3 length is 15 residues. V dropped 2 bases and J dropped 2 bases, with 10 bases sitting between them. The CDR3 sequence is CASSLGQGTGNTIYF. The CDR3 nucleotides read TGTGCCAGCAGCTTAGGCCAGGGAACTGGAAACACCATATATTTT.

The chain links TRBV6-5 to TRBJ1-1, with unresolved D. The CDR3 loop spans 13 amino acids. V was pared by 2 bases and J by 11 bases, with 15 bases between. Per germline, CDR1 MNHEY and CDR2 SVGAGI. The CDR3: CASSYEGMEAAFF. The CDR3, as DNA: TGTGCCAGCAGTTACGAGGGTATGGAGGCGGCTTTCTTT.

V and J are TRBV7-6 and TRBJ1-2; D not certain. The CDR3 extends over 16 amino acids. Germline CDR1 and CDR2: SGHVS and FNYEAQ. V was clipped by 8 bases and J by 6 bases, with 25 bases between them. CDR3 DNA sequence: TGTGCCAGCTCCTATAGGGAGGCCTCGGGGAGAGATGGCTACACCTTC. Translated, it gives CASSYREASGRDGYTF. Drawing the rest from reference TRBV7-6 and TRBJ1-2, the complete variable domain is GAGVSQSPRYKVTKRGQDVALRCDPISGHVSLYWYRQALGQGPEFLTYFNYEAQQDKSGLPNDRFSAERPEGSISTLTIQRTEQRDSAMYRCASSYREASGRDGYTFGSGTRLTVV.